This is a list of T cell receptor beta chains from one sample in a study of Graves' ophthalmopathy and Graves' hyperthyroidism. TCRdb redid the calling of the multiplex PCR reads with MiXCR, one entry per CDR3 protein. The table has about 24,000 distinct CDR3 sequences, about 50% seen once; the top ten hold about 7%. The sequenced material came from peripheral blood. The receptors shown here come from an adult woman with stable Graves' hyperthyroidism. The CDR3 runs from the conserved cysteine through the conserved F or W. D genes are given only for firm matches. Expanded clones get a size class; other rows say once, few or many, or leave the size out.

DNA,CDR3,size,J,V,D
TGTGTCAGCAGGGCTCGGACAGGGGGCGCGGATGAGCAGTACTTC,CVSRARTGGADEQYF,NA,TRBJ2-7,TRBV2,TRBD1
TGCAGCGTCGGTTTTGGGACAGGGGGAGGAAGCAATCAGCCCCAGCATTTT,CSVGFGTGGGSNQPQHF,medium-sized,TRBJ1-5,TRBV29-1,TRBD1
TGTGCCAGCAGCTTATGGGACAGGGAGGACAATGAGCAGTTCTTC,CASSLWDREDNEQFF,many,TRBJ2-1,TRBV11-1,TRBD1
TGTGCCAGCAGCTTGAAGAAAAACACCGGGGAGCTGTTTTTT,CASSLKKNTGELFF,many,TRBJ2-2,TRBV5-4,NA
TGTGCCAGCAGCGGCCGACAGGGGGCAACAGATACGCAGTATTTT,CASSGRQGATDTQYF,medium-sized,TRBJ2-3,TRBV9,TRBD1
TGCAGCGTTGATTCGGTCTTGGCCCACCAGTTCTTC,CSVDSVLAHQFF,medium-sized,TRBJ2-1,TRBV29-1,NA
TGTGCCAGCAGCTCCGGGACAGGGGGCAAGAAGGCCCAGCATTTT,CASSSGTGGKKAQHF,NA,TRBJ1-5,TRBV7-3,TRBD1
TGCGCCAGCAGCTCCCAGGGGCGGCAGTACTTC,CASSSQGRQYF,medium-sized,TRBJ2-7,TRBV5-1,NA
TGTGCCAGCAGCCAAGTGACTAGCGGGCCCACGGTAGATACGCAGTATTTT,CASSQVTSGPTVDTQYF,many,TRBJ2-3,TRBV3-1,TRBD2
TGTGCCAGCAGCCCCTTCCCACTGTGCTCCTACAATGAGCAGTTCTTC,CASSPFPLCSYNEQFF,NA,TRBJ2-1,TRBV12-3/TRBV12-4,NA
TGTGCCAGCAGCCAAGTCGGCGGGGGCTACACCTTC,CASSQVGGGYTF,NA,TRBJ1-2,TRBV4-2,NA